At least ten counts were recorded for the clone carrying this TCR beta chain. Its antigen remains unidentified. The source of the sample is a study of blood T cells in healthy people across ages. Study-wide results and limits: Both higher diversity and more naive CD4+ cells marked long-lived donors when set against aged donors. The recorded TCR beta diversity per million T cells decreased in a roughly linear manner with age.

This CDR3 region has 15 residues. Trimming at V came to 7 bases and at J to 0 bases, leaving 10 bases not matched to a gene. Germline CDR1 is DFQATT and CDR2 is SNEGSKA (reference sequence). Next came a second PCR, run for about 6 to 12 cycles, which used a sample-barcoded 5' primer along with a J-beta primer mix. One entry per CDR3 protein results from TCRdb running MiXCR on the 5' RACE reads. The sample lists 1.5 million to 2 million distinct CDR3 sequences, 28% occurring once. The chain uses TRBV20-1 and TRBJ2-7, with 9 bases lining up with TRBD1. What was sequenced was blood. This clonotype was obtained from a woman younger than 45 in good health. The CDR3 is CSVKPGTGSSYEQYF. The CDR3 DNA sequence: TGCAGTGTCAAGCCCGGGACAGGGAGCTCCTACGAGCAGTACTTC.